A selection of T cell receptor beta chains follows, all from one sample in a study of human T cells and chemical hapten exposure. TCRdb redid the calling of the RACE reads with MiXCR, one entry per CDR3 protein. The data contain approximately 52,000 distinct CDR3 sequences, 9.4% of them singletons. The sequenced sample was whole blood, obtained in connection with sensitization to the hapten diphenylcyclopropenone (DPC). These TCRs come from a woman between 35 and 50 years old with alopecia areata. Some clones in this sample may be carry-over from other donors' samples. Both conserved end residues are part of each CDR3. A D gene is named only where the DNA matches it firmly. Clone size is given for some rows only: seen once, a few or many times, or a class if the clone is expanded.

clone_size: -; d_call: -; v_call: TRBV29-1; j_call: TRBJ1-2; cdr3_nt: TGCAGCGTTGAAGATTCAAGGGCGTGGAACGGCTACACCTTC; cdr3_aa: CSVEDSRAWNGYTF
clone_size: many; d_call: TRBD2; v_call: TRBV9; j_call: TRBJ2-2; cdr3_nt: TGTGCCAGCAGCGCCCCATCGGGGGGATGGACCGGGGAGCTGTTTTTT; cdr3_aa: CASSAPSGGWTGELFF
clone_size: few; d_call: -; v_call: TRBV7-3; j_call: TRBJ2-7; cdr3_nt: TGTGCCAGCAGCTTAACGGGGACTGGCAGAGAGCAGTACTTC; cdr3_aa: CASSLTGTGREQYF
clone_size: many; d_call: TRBD1; v_call: TRBV20-1; j_call: TRBJ1-1; cdr3_nt: TGCAGTGCTAGTAAGCGACAGGGGGGCGCTTTCTTT; cdr3_aa: CSASKRQGGAFF
clone_size: many; d_call: TRBD2; v_call: TRBV6-1; j_call: TRBJ2-7; cdr3_nt: TGTGCCAGCAGCAGGACTAGCTGGTACGAGCAGTACTTC; cdr3_aa: CASSRTSWYEQYF
clone_size: few; d_call: TRBD1; v_call: TRBV28; j_call: TRBJ2-5; cdr3_nt: TGTGCCAGCAGTTTACCGGGACAGGGGGAGACCCAGTACTTC; cdr3_aa: CASSLPGQGETQYF
clone_size: many; d_call: TRBD2; v_call: TRBV6-6; j_call: TRBJ2-3; cdr3_nt: TGTGCCAGCAGTCTAGCGGGGGGTGGCACAGATACGCAGTATTTT; cdr3_aa: CASSLAGGGTDTQYF
clone_size: -; d_call: -; v_call: TRBV6-4; j_call: TRBJ2-1; cdr3_nt: TGTGCCAGCAGCCCCGGGACCCACTCCTACAATGAGCAGTTCTTC; cdr3_aa: CASSPGTHSYNEQFF
clone_size: few; d_call: -; v_call: TRBV7-6; j_call: TRBJ2-3; cdr3_nt: TGTGCCAGCAGCTTAGTTCCGGGTCCCACAGATACGCAGTATTTT; cdr3_aa: CASSLVPGPTDTQYF
clone_size: many; d_call: -; v_call: TRBV27; j_call: TRBJ1-6; cdr3_nt: TGTGCCAGCAGTATCGGAGCCAGTCCTGGAGCCTCCTATAATTCACCCCTCCACTTT; cdr3_aa: CASSIGASPGASYNSPLHF
clone_size: few; d_call: TRBD2; v_call: TRBV20-1; j_call: TRBJ2-7; cdr3_nt: TGCAGTGCTAGAACGCGGGGGAGCTTCTACGAGCAGTACTTC; cdr3_aa: CSARTRGSFYEQYF
clone_size: -; d_call: -; v_call: TRBV10-3; j_call: TRBJ2-4; cdr3_nt: TGTGCCATCGCAGGGGGAGGGAACATTCAGTACTTC; cdr3_aa: CAIAGGGNIQYF
clone_size: many; d_call: TRBD1; v_call: TRBV4-2; j_call: TRBJ1-6; cdr3_nt: TGTGCCAGCAGCCTCCGGGACAGGCTAGATTCACCCCTCCACTTT; cdr3_aa: CASSLRDRLDSPLHF
clone_size: many; d_call: -; v_call: TRBV29-1; j_call: TRBJ1-2; cdr3_nt: TGCAGCTCCGGGACCCCAGAAAGATCCTACACCTTC; cdr3_aa: CSSGTPERSYTF
clone_size: many; d_call: -; v_call: TRBV20-1; j_call: TRBJ1-5; cdr3_nt: TGCAGTGCTAACGGACAGCAGAATCAGCCCCAGCATTTT; cdr3_aa: CSANGQQNQPQHF
clone_size: -; d_call: -; v_call: TRBV29-1; j_call: TRBJ2-6; cdr3_nt: TGCAGCGTAGGACCCGGGACCTCTGGGGCCAACGTCCTGACTTTC; cdr3_aa: CSVGPGTSGANVLTF
clone_size: few; d_call: -; v_call: TRBV4-2; j_call: TRBJ2-7; cdr3_nt: TGTGCCAGCAGCCAGCTAGCCGACGAGCAGTACTTC; cdr3_aa: CASSQLADEQYF
clone_size: many; d_call: -; v_call: TRBV3-2; j_call: TRBJ2-5; cdr3_nt: TGTGCCAGCAGAGCCAAGGCTGGAGAGACCCAGTACTTC; cdr3_aa: CASRAKAGETQYF
clone_size: many; d_call: TRBD1; v_call: TRBV6-1; j_call: TRBJ1-6; cdr3_nt: TGTGCCAGCAGTTCCTCCGGGACAGGGTTGAATTCACCCCTCCACTTT; cdr3_aa: CASSSSGTGLNSPLHF
clone_size: many; d_call: -; v_call: TRBV12-3/TRBV12-4; j_call: TRBJ2-7; cdr3_nt: TGTGCCAGCAGTCCTAGCTCCTACGAGCAGTACTTC; cdr3_aa: CASSPSSYEQYF
clone_size: -; d_call: TRBD1; v_call: TRBV9; j_call: TRBJ2-7; cdr3_nt: TGTGCCAGCAGCGTAGGGGGACAGGGTTACCACGAGCAGTACTTC; cdr3_aa: CASSVGGQGYHEQYF
clone_size: -; d_call: -; v_call: TRBV2; j_call: TRBJ1-4; cdr3_nt: TGTGCCAGCAGTGAAGTGGCTCAGGGAGGCGCAAAACTGTTTTTT; cdr3_aa: CASSEVAQGGAKLFF
clone_size: many; d_call: -; v_call: TRBV20-1; j_call: TRBJ2-7; cdr3_nt: TGCAGTGCTAGTAATCCCGAAATCTACGAGCAGTACTTC; cdr3_aa: CSASNPEIYEQYF
clone_size: many; d_call: -; v_call: TRBV29-1; j_call: TRBJ2-2; cdr3_nt: TGCAGCGTTGTGATCGGTCCTACGAACACCGGGGAGCTGTTTTTT; cdr3_aa: CSVVIGPTNTGELFF
clone_size: few; d_call: -; v_call: TRBV5-6; j_call: TRBJ2-7; cdr3_nt: TGTGCCAGCAGCTTGGCCCCTCCCTACGAGCAGTACTTC; cdr3_aa: CASSLAPPYEQYF
clone_size: -; d_call: -; v_call: TRBV7-2; j_call: TRBJ2-1; cdr3_nt: TGTGCCAGCAGCTCTAGAGGGGCCAGCTCCTACAATGAGCAGTTCTTC; cdr3_aa: CASSSRGASSYNEQFF
clone_size: many; d_call: -; v_call: TRBV28; j_call: TRBJ1-6; cdr3_nt: TGTGCCAGCAGTCCTAGCGGGCAGGGGAGGAATTCACCCCTCCACTTT; cdr3_aa: CASSPSGQGRNSPLHF
clone_size: many; d_call: TRBD1; v_call: TRBV20-1; j_call: TRBJ1-5; cdr3_nt: TGCAGTGCTTGGATACCGGGACAGGATCAGCCCCAGCATTTT; cdr3_aa: CSAWIPGQDQPQHF
clone_size: -; d_call: -; v_call: TRBV20-1; j_call: TRBJ2-3; cdr3_nt: TGCAGTGCTAGAGAATGGAATCCTCTATCCCGGGGGCGGGATACGCAGTATTTT; cdr3_aa: CSAREWNPLSRGRDTQYF
clone_size: many; d_call: -; v_call: TRBV5-5; j_call: TRBJ1-3; cdr3_nt: TGTGCCAGCAGCCGGGCCGGACAGCCTGGAAACACCATATATTTT; cdr3_aa: CASSRAGQPGNTIYF
clone_size: -; d_call: -; v_call: TRBV4-1; j_call: TRBJ2-5; cdr3_nt: TGCGCCAGCAGCCAAGCTCGAGCTATTATGGAGACCCAGTACTTC; cdr3_aa: CASSQARAIMETQYF
clone_size: many; d_call: -; v_call: TRBV18; j_call: TRBJ2-1; cdr3_nt: TGTGCCAGCTCACCGGGGCGGAATGAGCAGTTCTTC; cdr3_aa: CASSPGRNEQFF